The 4 T cell receptor beta chains below were found in one sample sequenced in a study of T-cell reconstitution after alpha-beta-depleted transplantation in children. Unique molecular identifiers were incorporated into the prepared TCRbeta library. A single record per CDR3 protein comes from TCRdb applying MiXCR to the PCR reads. Of approximately 980,000 distinct CDR3 sequences listed, around 30% are singletons. Source: PBMCs, mostly from graft donor cells, taken 360 days after TCRalphabeta/CD19-depleted stem cell transplant. These TCRs come from a boy under three years old who had a stem cell transplant for SCID, so the T cells may come from the graft donor.

Note on this clonotype: A much bigger clone sits one base away, suggesting this may be a read error. Because it lacks the conserved phenylalanine or tryptophan at the end, this CDR3 is likely a read error. This chain links TRBV7-9 with TRBJ2-5; tentative D call: TRBD1 (6 bases). There are 14 residues in the CDR3. Trimming left V 2 bases short and J 2 bases short, with 9 bases between. Germline V gene sequence: CDR1 SEHNR, CDR2 FQNEAQ (reference sequence). CDR3 DNA sequence: TGTGCCAGCAGCTTACCACAGGGACAAGAGACCCAGTACTGC. This gives the protein CASSLPQGQETQYC.

The rearrangement uses TRBV29-1 and TRBJ2-1, with 8 bases lining up with TRBD2. The CDR3 length is 15 residues. Germline V gene lookup returns CDR1 SQVTM and CDR2 ANQGSEA. Trimming took 5 bases from V and 2 from J; bases not matched to a gene: 8. The CDR3 nucleotides read TGCAGCGTTAGTACTCGACTAGCGACCTACAATGAGCAGTTCTTC. Protein sequence: CSVSTRLATYNEQFF.

This clonotype has more than one count but fewer than ten. V and J are TRBV6-1 and TRBJ2-2; D is ambiguous. The CDR3 loop spans 13 amino acids. In germline, CDR1 is MNHNS, CDR2 SASEGT. Trimming took off 7 bases at V and 1 base at J, with 7 bases between the two ends. The DNA of the CDR3 is TGTGCCAGCAATAACAGGAACACCGGGGAGCTGTTTTTT. Translation gives CASNNRNTGELFF.

There are a few counts of this clonotype. The rearrangement uses TRBV4-1 and TRBJ2-7, with D uncertain. Germline CDR1 reads MGHRA; CDR2 reads YSYEKL. Trimming pared 0 bases from V and 4 bases from J, leaving 10 bases between. The CDR3 length is 14 residues. The CDR3 DNA is TGCGCCAGCAGCCAAGATTATGTGGTTTACGAGCAGTACTTC. It encodes CASSQDYVVYEQYF.